This entry features one TCR beta chain sequence. The record originates from a study of blood T cell repertoires in COVID-19. Assay: immunoSEQ multiplex PCR; the TCRdb copy retains only in-frame clones and omits some. The sample includes roughly 150,000 clones, around 80% of them seen just once. Source material: peripheral blood. The receptor was isolated from a woman between 65 and 79 years old who had recovered from COVID-19.

The CDR3 reads CASSFGSGSVETQYF. DNA of the CDR3: TGCGCCAGCAGCTTTGGTAGCGGGAGTGTAGAGACCCAGTACTTC. This chain joins TRBV5-1 and TRBJ2-5, with 9 nucleotides matching TRBD2. This CDR3 spans 15 amino acids. After removal of 2 bases from V and 4 bases from J, the junction contained 6 bases not matched to a gene. CDR1 is SGHRS and CDR2 is YFSETQ in the germline V gene.